This T cell receptor beta chain derives from a study of shared clonotypes between healthy human individuals. Study-wide results and limits: Relative to memory subsets, naive subsets generally showed larger estimated richness. Non-shared clonotypes showed lower generation probabilities than clonotypes common to all four donors.

Trimming took 2 bases from V and 5 from J, leaving 15 bases between them. This CDR3 comprises 15 residues. Germline values: CDR1 SGHVS, CDR2 FQNEAQ. Profiled with immunoSEQ multiplex PCR; TCRdb holds only in-frame clones, not every one. The sample includes over 2 million clones, less than 95% of them seen just once. Concerning this clone itself: Its antigen remains unknown.

What was sequenced was naive CD4+ T cells from PBMCs. Subset reported: CD45RA+ positively selected. This sequence originates from a man aged 18 to 30 in good health. Some clones in this sample may be carry-over from other donors' samples. The chain has TRBV7-8 and TRBJ1-2; D is perhaps TRBD1 (6 bases). The CDR3 DNA follows: TGTGCCAGCAGCTTAAAGGGACATGTTGAGTATGGCTACACCTTC. It specifies CASSLKGHVEYGYTF.